One TCR beta chain is described in this entry. The target antigen is unknown. CDR3 length: 15 residues. Germline CDR1 SGDLS, CDR2 YYNGEE. Trimming cost V 0 bases and J 4 bases, with 11 bases left between them. All of the isolated RNA was reverse transcribed, so expressed TCRB transcripts were sequenced. Using immunoSEQ multiplex PCR, the repertoire was profiled, and TCRdb retains in-frame clones only, with some absent. Among 250,000 or so clones listed, 55% to 70% were seen once. The data derive from a study of beta chain features in type 1 diabetes. Study-level results: These data did not resolve whether HLA type affects TCRB rearrangement. Across patients, naive, central memory and Treg TCRB repertoires exhibited apparently greater similarity than was observed across healthy donors. More deletions and fewer insertions at VDJ junctions were found in patients with type 1 diabetes. An over-representation of cells with high TCR expression could result from cDNA sequencing.

The specimen sequenced was naive CD4+ T cells from blood. The source of this sequence is a man younger than 40 in good health. The chain links TRBV9 to TRBJ2-4; a possible D gene is TRBD2 (5 bases). CDR3 residues: CASSVGPGSKNIQYF. The CDR3, as DNA: TGTGCCAGCAGCGTAGGTCCGGGATCAAAAAACATTCAGTACTTC.